This T cell receptor (beta chain) was captured by sequencing in a study of blood T cell repertoires in COVID-19. This CDR3 is built from 15 residues. CDR1 is SGHNT and CDR2 is YENEEA in the germline V gene. V shed 3 bases and J shed 2 bases, with 13 bases lying between them. Participant ages covered roughly 18 to 89 years across about two dozen US areas. The method was immunoSEQ multiplex PCR; TCRdb's version includes in-frame clones alone and lacks a portion of them. In the table there are about 160,000 clones, approximately 81% of which are singletons. Sequenced material: PBMCs or T cells enriched from blood (not recorded which). The chain is built from TRBV11-3 and TRBJ2-5, with D possibly being TRBD2 (5 bases). This sequence originates from a woman in her thirties or forties with acute COVID-19. This CDR3 is CASSFGGRDQETQYF. DNA for the CDR3: TGTGCCAGCAGCTTCGGCGGTCGGGATCAAGAGACCCAGTACTTC.